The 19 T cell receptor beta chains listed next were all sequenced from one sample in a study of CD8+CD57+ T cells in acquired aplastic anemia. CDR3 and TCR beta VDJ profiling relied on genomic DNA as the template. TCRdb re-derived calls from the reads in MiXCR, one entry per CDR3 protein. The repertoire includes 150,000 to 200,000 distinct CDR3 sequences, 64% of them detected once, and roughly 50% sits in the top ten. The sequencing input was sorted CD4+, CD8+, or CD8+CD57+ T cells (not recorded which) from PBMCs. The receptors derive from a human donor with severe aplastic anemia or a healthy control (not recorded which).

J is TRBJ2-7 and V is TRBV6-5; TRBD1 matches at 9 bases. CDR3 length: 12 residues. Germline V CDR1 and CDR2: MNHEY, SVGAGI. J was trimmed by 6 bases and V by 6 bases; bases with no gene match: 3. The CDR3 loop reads CASRGQGIEQYF. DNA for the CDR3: TGTGCCAGCAGAGGACAGGGGATCGAGCAGTACTTC.

The CDR3 nucleotides read TGTGCCAGCAGTTTAGGGGCGGGATCTTGGGCTAATGAAAAACTGTTTTTT. Translation: CASSLGAGSWANEKLFF. V and J are TRBV12-3 or TRBV12-4 and TRBJ1-4; D uncertain. V was trimmed by 1 base and J by 3 bases, leaving 15 bases between them. The CDR3 totals 17 residues.

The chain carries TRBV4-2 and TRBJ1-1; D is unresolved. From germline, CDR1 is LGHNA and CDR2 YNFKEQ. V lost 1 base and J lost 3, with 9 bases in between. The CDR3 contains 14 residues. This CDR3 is CASSQVGPDTEAFF. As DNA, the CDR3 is TGTGCCAGCAGCCAAGTTGGACCGGACACTGAAGCTTTCTTT.

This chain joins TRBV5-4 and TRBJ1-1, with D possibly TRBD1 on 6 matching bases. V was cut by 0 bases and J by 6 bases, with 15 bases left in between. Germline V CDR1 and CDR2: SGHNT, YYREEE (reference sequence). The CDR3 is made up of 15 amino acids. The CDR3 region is CASSLVGQGWAEAFF. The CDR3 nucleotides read TGTGCCAGCAGCTTGGTGGGGCAGGGGTGGGCTGAAGCTTTCTTT.

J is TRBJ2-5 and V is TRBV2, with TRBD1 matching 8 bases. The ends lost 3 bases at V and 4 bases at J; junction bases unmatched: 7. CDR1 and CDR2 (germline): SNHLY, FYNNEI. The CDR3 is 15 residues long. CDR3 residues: CASSEAGQGGETQYF. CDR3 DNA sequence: TGTGCCAGCAGTGAGGCCGGACAGGGTGGAGAGACCCAGTACTTC. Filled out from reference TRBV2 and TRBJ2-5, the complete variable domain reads EPEVTQTPSHQVTQMGQEVILRCVPISNHLYFYWYRQILGQKVEFLVSFYNNEISEKSEIFDDQFSVERPDGSNFTLKIRSTKLEDSAMYFCASSEAGQGGETQYFGPGTRLLVL.

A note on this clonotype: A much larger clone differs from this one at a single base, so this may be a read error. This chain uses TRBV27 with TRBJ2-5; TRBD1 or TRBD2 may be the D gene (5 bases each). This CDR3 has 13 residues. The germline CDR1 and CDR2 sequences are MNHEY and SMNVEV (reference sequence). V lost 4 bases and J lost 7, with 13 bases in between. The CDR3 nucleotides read TGTGCCAGCAGTTACTCCGGGGCGGGGACCCAGTACTTC. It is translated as CASSYSGAGTQYF.

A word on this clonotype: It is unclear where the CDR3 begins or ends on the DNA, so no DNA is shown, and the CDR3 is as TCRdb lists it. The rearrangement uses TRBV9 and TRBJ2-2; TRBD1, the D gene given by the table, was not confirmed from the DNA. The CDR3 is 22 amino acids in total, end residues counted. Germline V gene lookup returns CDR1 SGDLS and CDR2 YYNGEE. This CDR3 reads CASSPGNWYEQYFGPGTGELFF.

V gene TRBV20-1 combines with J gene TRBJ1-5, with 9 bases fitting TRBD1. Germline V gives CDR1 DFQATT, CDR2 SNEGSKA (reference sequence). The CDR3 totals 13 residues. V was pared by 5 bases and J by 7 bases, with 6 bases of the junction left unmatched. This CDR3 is CSAGQGKVQPQHF. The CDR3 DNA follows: TGCAGTGCTGGACAGGGGAAAGTCCAGCCCCAGCATTTT.

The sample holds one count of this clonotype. CDR3 nucleotides: TGTGCCAGCAGTTACCCCCAGGGGGTGAGCTACACCTTC. Translation gives CASSYPQGVSYTF. The chain employs TRBV6-5 and TRBJ1-2; 7 nucleotides align to TRBD1. CDR1 and CDR2 from the germline V gene are MNHEY and SVGAGI. The CDR3 has 13 amino acids. With 2 bases clipped from V and 9 bases from J, the junction kept 6 bases outside the gene matches.

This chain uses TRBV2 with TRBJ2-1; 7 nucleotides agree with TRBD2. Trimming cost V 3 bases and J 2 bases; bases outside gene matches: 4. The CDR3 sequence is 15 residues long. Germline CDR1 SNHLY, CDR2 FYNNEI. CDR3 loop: CASSETSLTYNEQFF. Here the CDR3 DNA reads TGTGCCAGCAGTGAGACTAGCCTGACCTACAATGAGCAGTTCTTC.

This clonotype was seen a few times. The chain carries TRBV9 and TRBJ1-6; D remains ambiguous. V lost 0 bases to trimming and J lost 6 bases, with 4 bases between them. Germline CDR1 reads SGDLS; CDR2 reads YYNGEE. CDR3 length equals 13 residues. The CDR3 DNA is TGTGCCAGCAGCGTAGTTTTTAATTCACCCCTCCACTTT. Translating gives CASSVVFNSPLHF. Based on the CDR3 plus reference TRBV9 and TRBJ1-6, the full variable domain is DSGVTQTPKHLITATGQRVTLRCSPRSGDLSVYWYQQSLDQGLQFLIQYYNGEERAKGNILERFSAQQFPDLHSELNLSSLELGDSALYFCASSVVFNSPLHFGNGTRLTVT.

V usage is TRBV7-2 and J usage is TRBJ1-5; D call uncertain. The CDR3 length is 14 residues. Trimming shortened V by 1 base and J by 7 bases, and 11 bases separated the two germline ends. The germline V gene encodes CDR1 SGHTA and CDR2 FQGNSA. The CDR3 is CASSLGGRHQPQHF. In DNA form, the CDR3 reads TGTGCCAGCAGCTTAGGTGGCAGGCACCAGCCCCAGCATTTT.

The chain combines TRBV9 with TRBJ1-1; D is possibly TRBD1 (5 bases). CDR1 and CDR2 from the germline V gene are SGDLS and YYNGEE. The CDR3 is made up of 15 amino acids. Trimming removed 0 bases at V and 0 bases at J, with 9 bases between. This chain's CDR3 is CASSVARGMNTEAFF. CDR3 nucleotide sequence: TGTGCCAGCAGCGTAGCTCGGGGGATGAACACTGAAGCTTTCTTT.

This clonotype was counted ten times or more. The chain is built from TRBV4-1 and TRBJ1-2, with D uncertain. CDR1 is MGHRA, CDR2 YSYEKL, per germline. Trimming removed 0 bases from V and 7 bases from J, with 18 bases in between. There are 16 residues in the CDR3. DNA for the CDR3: TGCGCCAGCAGCCAAGAGGGATTTGCAGAGCCGGTTGGCTACACCTTC. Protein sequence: CASSQEGFAEPVGYTF.

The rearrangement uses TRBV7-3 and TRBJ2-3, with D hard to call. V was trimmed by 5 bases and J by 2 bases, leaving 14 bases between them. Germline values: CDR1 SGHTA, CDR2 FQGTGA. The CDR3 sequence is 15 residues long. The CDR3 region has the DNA TGTGCCAGCAGCGGGCGCTCTCAGTACACAGATACGCAGTATTTT. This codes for CASSGRSQYTDTQYF.

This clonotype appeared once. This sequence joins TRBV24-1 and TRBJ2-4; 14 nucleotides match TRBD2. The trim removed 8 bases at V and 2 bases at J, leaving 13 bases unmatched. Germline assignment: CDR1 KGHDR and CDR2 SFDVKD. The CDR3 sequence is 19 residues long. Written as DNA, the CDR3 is TGTGCCACCACCGGGACTAGCGGGAGTTCGGCGGTCCCCAAAAACATTCAGTACTTC. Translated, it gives CATTGTSGSSAVPKNIQYF.

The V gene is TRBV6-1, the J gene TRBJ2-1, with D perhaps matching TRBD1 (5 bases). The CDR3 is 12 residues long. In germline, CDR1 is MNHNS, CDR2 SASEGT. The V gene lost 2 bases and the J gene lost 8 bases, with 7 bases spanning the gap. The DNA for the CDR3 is TGTGCCAGCAGTGAACTCAGGGATGAGCAGTTCTTC. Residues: CASSELRDEQFF.

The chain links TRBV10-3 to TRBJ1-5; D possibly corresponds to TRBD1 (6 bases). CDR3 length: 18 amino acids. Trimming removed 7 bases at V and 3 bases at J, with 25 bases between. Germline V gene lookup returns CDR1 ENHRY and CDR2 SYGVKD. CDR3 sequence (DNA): TGTGCCATCACAATGGGGCTGGGGGGGGCCAGGGACAATCAGCCCCAGCATTTT. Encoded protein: CAITMGLGGARDNQPQHF.

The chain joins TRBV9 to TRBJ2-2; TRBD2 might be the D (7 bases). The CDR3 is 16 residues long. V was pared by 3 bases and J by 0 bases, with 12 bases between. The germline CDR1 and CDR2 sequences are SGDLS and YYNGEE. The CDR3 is CASSGGGMTNTGELFF. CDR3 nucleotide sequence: TGTGCCAGCAGCGGGGGGGGCATGACGAACACCGGGGAGCTGTTTTTT.